A single count supports the clone carrying this T cell receptor (beta chain). In the source study's methods: Amplified reference gene primers provided the basis for estimating nucleated cell counts. Only in-frame clones appear in the TCRdb table, and some are missing; sequencing was by immunoSEQ multiplex PCR. V and J calls and clone size are those listed in that table; D and trimming were worked out from the DNA. The sample lists about 21,000 clones, roughly 85% seen once, with about 68% in the top ten. V shed 6 bases, J shed 5 bases, and the junction held 7 bases outside the gene matches. The CDR3 extends over 15 amino acids. Germline CDR1 is MNHEY and CDR2 is SVGEGT. The sample belongs to a study of blood T cell repertoires in COVID-19. In the study overall: The United States, Italy and Spain provided the acute and convalescent COVID-19 samples. Sources were T cells, B-cell-depleted T cells, or PBMCs; the material itself was cDNA or gDNA.

This receptor was identified in a man aged 80 or over with acute or convalescent COVID-19. The rearrangement joins TRBV6-2 or TRBV6-3 to TRBJ2-5; 12 positions match TRBD1. Sequencing was done on a sample of peripheral blood. DNA for the CDR3: TGTGCCAGCAGCCTCCGGGACAGGGGGCTGGAGACCCAGTACTTC. Amino acids: CASSLRDRGLETQYF.